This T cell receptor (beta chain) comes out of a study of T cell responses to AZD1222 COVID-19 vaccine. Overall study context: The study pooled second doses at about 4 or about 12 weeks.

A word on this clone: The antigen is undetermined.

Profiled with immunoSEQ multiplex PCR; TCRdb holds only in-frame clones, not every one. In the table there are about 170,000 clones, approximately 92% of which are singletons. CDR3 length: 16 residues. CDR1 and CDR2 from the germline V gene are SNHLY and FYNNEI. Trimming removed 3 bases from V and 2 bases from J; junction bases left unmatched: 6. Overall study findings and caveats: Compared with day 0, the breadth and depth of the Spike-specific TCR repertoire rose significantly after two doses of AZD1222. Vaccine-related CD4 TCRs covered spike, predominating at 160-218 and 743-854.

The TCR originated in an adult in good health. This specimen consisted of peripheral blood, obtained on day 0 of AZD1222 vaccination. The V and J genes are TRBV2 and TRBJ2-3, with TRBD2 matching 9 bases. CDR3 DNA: TGTGCCAGCAGTGATTGGCGGGGGGGCACCACAGATACGCAGTATTTT. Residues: CASSDWRGGTTDTQYF.